Listed here are 5 T cell receptor beta chains from one sample, sequenced in a study of blood T cell repertoires in COVID-19. Sequenced by immunoSEQ multiplex PCR; TCRdb stores in-frame clones only, minus some. The sample contains about 74,000 clones, 85% to 90% of which appear only once. The source material was peripheral blood. The receptors were gathered from an elderly woman with active or convalescent COVID-19.

V usage is TRBV4-3 and J usage is TRBJ1-4; the D gene is possibly TRBD1 (5 bases). In germline, CDR1 is LGHNA, CDR2 YSLEER. This CDR3 is 17 amino acids long. Between the trimmed V and J ends, which lost 1 base and 0 bases, there was a span of 12 bases. The CDR3 protein is CASSQGAATATNEKLFF. CDR3 sequence (DNA): TGCGCCAGCAGCCAAGGTGCTGCGACAGCAACTAATGAAAAACTGTTTTTT.

The rearrangement links TRBV7-9 to TRBJ1-2, with D hard to call. The ends were cut back, 4 bases at V and 2 bases at J, with 8 bases in the middle. Germline values: CDR1 SEHNR, CDR2 FQNEAQ (reference sequence). This CDR3 region has 13 residues. The chain's CDR3 is CASSSLVNYGYTF. For the CDR3, the DNA is TGTGCCAGCAGCTCCCTCGTAAACTATGGCTACACCTTC.

V usage is TRBV11-3 and J usage is TRBJ2-5, with 12 bases that match TRBD2. CDR3 length: 16 residues. V shed 1 base and J 3 bases; nucleotides not matched to a gene: 3. CDR1 is SGHNT and CDR2 is YENEEA in the germline V gene. The CDR3 loop is CASSLGTSGAKETQYF. CDR3 coding DNA: TGTGCCAGCAGCTTAGGGACTAGCGGGGCAAAAGAGACCCAGTACTTC.

This clone has only one observation. J is TRBJ2-2 and V is TRBV10-1; perhaps TRBD1 as D (6 bases). Per the germline V gene, CDR1 is WNHNN and CDR2 is SYGVQD (reference sequence). The ends were cut back, 6 bases at V and 2 bases at J, with 10 bases in the middle. CDR3 length: 14 residues. The CDR3 nucleotides are TGCGCCAGCAGACAGGACAGAAACACCGGGGAGCTGTTTTTT. As protein: CASRQDRNTGELFF.

The count of this clone is one. The rearrangement links TRBV2 to TRBJ2-7, with TRBD1 matching over 8 bases. Unmatched junction bases numbered 3, after V lost 3 bases and J lost 5 bases. CDR1 and CDR2 from the germline V gene are SNHLY and FYNNEI. The CDR3 length is 13 residues. In DNA, the CDR3 is TGTGCCAGCAGTGACGGACAGGGCCACGAGCAGTACTTC. This translates into CASSDGQGHEQYF.